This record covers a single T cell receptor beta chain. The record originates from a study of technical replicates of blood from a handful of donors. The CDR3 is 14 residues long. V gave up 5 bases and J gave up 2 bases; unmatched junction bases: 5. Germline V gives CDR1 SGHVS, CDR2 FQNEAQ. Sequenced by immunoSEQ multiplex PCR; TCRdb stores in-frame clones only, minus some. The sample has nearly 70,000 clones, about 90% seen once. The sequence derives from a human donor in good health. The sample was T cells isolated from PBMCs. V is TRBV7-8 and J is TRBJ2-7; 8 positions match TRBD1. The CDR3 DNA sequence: TGTGCCAGCAGCAGCAGGGGGCTTGCCTACGAGCAGTACTTC. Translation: CASSSRGLAYEQYF.